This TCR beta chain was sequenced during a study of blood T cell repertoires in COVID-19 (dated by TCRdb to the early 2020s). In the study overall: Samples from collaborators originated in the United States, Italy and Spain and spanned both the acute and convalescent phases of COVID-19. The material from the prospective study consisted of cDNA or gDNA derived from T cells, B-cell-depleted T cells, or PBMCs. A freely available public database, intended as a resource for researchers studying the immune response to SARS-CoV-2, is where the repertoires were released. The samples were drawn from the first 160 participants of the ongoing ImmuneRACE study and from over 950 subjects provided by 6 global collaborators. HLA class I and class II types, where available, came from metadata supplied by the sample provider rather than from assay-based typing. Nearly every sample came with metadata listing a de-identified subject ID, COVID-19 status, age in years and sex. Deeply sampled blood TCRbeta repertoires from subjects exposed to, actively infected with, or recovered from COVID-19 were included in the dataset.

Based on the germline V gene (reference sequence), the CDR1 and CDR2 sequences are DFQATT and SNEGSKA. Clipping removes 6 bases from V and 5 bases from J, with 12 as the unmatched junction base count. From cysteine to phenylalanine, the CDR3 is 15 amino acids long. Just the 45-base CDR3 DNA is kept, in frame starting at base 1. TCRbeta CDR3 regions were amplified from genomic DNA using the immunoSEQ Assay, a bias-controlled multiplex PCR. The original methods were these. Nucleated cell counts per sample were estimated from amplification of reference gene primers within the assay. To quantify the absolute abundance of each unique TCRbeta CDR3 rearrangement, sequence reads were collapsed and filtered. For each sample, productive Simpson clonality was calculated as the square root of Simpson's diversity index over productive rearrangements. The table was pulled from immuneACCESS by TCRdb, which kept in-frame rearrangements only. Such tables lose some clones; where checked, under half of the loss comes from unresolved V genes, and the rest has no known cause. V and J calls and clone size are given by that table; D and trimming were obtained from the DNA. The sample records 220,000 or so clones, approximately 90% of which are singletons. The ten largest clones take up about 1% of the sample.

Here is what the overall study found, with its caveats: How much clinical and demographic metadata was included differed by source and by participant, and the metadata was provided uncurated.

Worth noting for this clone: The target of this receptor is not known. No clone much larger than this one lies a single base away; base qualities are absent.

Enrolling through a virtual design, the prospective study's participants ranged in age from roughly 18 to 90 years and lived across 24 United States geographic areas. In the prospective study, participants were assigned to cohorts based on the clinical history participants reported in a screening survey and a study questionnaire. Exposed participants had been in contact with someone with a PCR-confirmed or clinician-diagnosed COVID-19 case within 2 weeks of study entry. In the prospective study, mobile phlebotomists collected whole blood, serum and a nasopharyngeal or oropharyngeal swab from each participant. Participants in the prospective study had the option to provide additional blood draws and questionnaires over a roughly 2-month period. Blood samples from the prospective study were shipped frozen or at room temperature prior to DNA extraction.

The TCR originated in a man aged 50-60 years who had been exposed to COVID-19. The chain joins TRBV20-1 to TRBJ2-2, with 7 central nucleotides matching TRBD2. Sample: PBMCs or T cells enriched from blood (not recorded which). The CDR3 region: CSASSSGGSTGELFF. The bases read TGCAGTGCCAGTAGCTCGGGAGGATCAACCGGGGAGCTGTTTTTT.